The entry that follows covers one TCR beta chain sequence. Isolation per sample recovered at least 6 million PBMCs. This sample stems from a study of blood T cells in healthy people across ages. The V and J ends lost 7 bases and 3 bases respectively, with 18 bases between them. The CDR3 is 15 amino acids. CDR1 is SGHTA and CDR2 is FQGNSA in the germline V gene. Combining a sample-barcoded 5' primer with a J-beta primer mix, a second PCR ran for roughly 7 to 12 cycles. Every cDNA was tagged by a template-switch adaptor with 12 random nucleotides. TCRdb redid the calling of the 5' RACE reads with MiXCR, one entry per CDR3 protein. The sample has fewer than 1,000,000 distinct CDR3 sequences; 35% to 50% are singletons.

The receptor was derived from a man older than 75 in good health. Sequenced: blood. The rearrangement joins TRBV7-2 to TRBJ2-5; a possible D gene is TRBD2 (5 bases). The CDR3 spells CASTLRVDEEETQYF. The CDR3 nucleotides are TGTGCCAGCACTTTGCGGGTGGACGAGGAAGAGACCCAGTACTTC.